A selection of T cell receptor beta chains follows, all from one sample in a study of cytomegalovirus exposure and HLA in healthy donors. Only in-frame clones appear in the TCRdb table, and some are missing; sequencing was by immunoSEQ multiplex PCR. In the table there are more than 140,000 clones, around nine tenths of which are singletons. The sample comprised PBMCs. The source of these receptors is a woman under 30 in good health and CMV-seropositive. Each CDR3 is given with its conserved first and last residue.

v_call	j_call	cdr3_aa
TRBV30	TRBJ2-7	CAWKLSGNSYEQYF
TRBV30	TRBJ2-1	CAWSVGLAGGNEQFF
TRBV5-1	TRBJ2-1	CASSYPGHTNEQFF
TRBV20-1	TRBJ2-1	CSAAGGGEQFF
TRBV5-1	TRBJ2-1	CASSFVAGVSGRTLSRLNEQFF
TRBV10-1	TRBJ2-5	CASSESNHPGETQYF
TRBV28	TRBJ2-3	CASSYVAGASDTQYF
TRBV2	TRBJ1-5	CASSEAQAYQPQHF
TRBV11-3	TRBJ1-3	CASSFTGAAGNTIYF
TRBV6-1	TRBJ2-1	CASSAQGASFDEQFF
TRBV7-2	TRBJ2-5	CASSLGFGSGQETQYF
TRBV5-1	TRBJ2-1	CASSKTGNTGREQFF
TRBV13	TRBJ1-2	CASSLQTGGYGYTF
TRBV30	TRBJ2-3	CAWSVKGGDTQYF
TRBV2	TRBJ2-7	CASSVLQNYEQYF
TRBV19	TRBJ2-3	CASKSGFSTDTQYF
TRBV5-1	TRBJ2-1	CASSLYFHEQFF
TRBV30	TRBJ2-1	CAWSGLLAGYEQFF
TRBV30	TRBJ2-5	CAWSLLAGGAQETQYF
TRBV28	TRBJ2-1	CASSPGSGYNEQFF
TRBV4-2	TRBJ2-1	CASSLGTSVNNEQFF
TRBV30	TRBJ2-7	CAWSRRETYTYEQYF
TRBV19	TRBJ1-2	CASSKGQLIFYGYTF